A single sample is the source of the 14 T cell receptor beta chains below, sequenced in a study of blood T cell repertoires in COVID-19. Sequencing used immunoSEQ multiplex PCR; TCRdb keeps in-frame clones, though not all of them. The sample has 35,000 to 40,000 clones, roughly 90% seen once. Material for sequencing was peripheral blood. These receptors all come from a man between 65 and 79 years old with acute or convalescent COVID-19.

CDR3 nucleotides: TGTGCCAGCAGCGCATCCACTAGCGGGAGGGCCCGGGAGACCCAGTACTTC. Its translation is CASSASTSGRARETQYF. The genes are TRBV11-2 and TRBJ2-5, with 13 nucleotides matching TRBD2. Germline V gene sequence: CDR1 SGHAT, CDR2 FQNNGV. Losses at the gene ends were 5 bases for V and 5 bases for J; bases not matched to a gene: 11. The CDR3 has 17 amino acids.

J is TRBJ1-1 and V is TRBV7-3; weak D call: TRBD1 (5 bases). The CDR3 contains 15 residues. The V gene's germline CDR1 is SGHTA and CDR2 FQGTGA. The ends were cut back, 1 base at V and 1 base at J, with 10 bases in the middle. This CDR3 reads CASSLNGGRNTEAFF. As DNA, the CDR3 is TGTGCCAGCAGCTTAAACGGGGGTAGGAACACTGAAGCTTTCTTT.

The rearrangement joins TRBV10-2 to TRBJ1-5; 7 bases align to TRBD1. Germline loops: CDR1 WSHSY, CDR2 SAAADI. The CDR3 contains 12 residues. V gave up 8 bases and J gave up 6 bases; unmatched junction bases: 4. This CDR3 reads CASSDRSQPQHF. The DNA of the CDR3 is TGCGCCAGCTCGGACAGGTCTCAGCCCCAGCATTTT.

The chain joins TRBV5-6 to TRBJ1-4, with 10 bases that match TRBD1. Germline loops: CDR1 SGHDT, CDR2 YYEEEE. The length of the CDR3 is 15 residues. Trimming removed 4 bases from V and 5 bases from J; junction bases left unmatched: 5. The CDR3 DNA reads TGTGCCAGCAGCAGGACGGGACAGGGGAATGAAAAACTGTTTTTT. Amino acids: CASSRTGQGNEKLFF.

This clone occurred a few times. The chain couples TRBV11-1 to TRBJ2-7; possibly TRBD2 for D (6 bases). V lost 3 bases and J lost 0, with 9 bases in between. CDR1 and CDR2 (germline): SGHAT, FQDESV (reference sequence). This CDR3 spans 14 amino acids. The CDR3 protein is CASSFYGSSYEQYF. The CDR3 coding sequence is TGTGCCAGCAGCTTCTACGGGAGCTCCTACGAGCAGTACTTC.

The chain links TRBV7-9 to TRBJ1-1, with D perhaps TRBD1 (6 bases). V lost 0 bases and J 5 bases, leaving 13 bases between the germline ends. CDR3 length equals 15 residues. CDR1 is SEHNR and CDR2 is FQNEAQ in the germline V gene (reference sequence). The CDR3 spells CASSLALGAGTEAFF. The CDR3 region has the DNA TGTGCCAGCAGCTTAGCGCTGGGGGCTGGGACTGAAGCTTTCTTT.

The V call is TRBV10-3, the J call TRBJ1-6; 7 nucleotides match TRBD1. The CDR3 consists of 14 residues. Trimming at V came to 6 bases and at J to 7 bases, leaving 6 bases not matched to a gene. In germline, CDR1 is ENHRY, CDR2 SYGVKD. The CDR3 coding sequence is TGTGCCATCAGAAGACAGGGCGGCAATTCACCCCTCCACTTT. Its translation is CAIRRQGGNSPLHF.

The rearrangement uses TRBV18 and TRBJ2-5, with D hard to call. In germline, CDR1 is KGHSH, CDR2 LQKENI. The V and J ends lost 0 bases and 4 bases respectively, with 9 bases between them. The CDR3 length is 14 residues. CDR3 nucleotide sequence: TGTGCCAGCTCACCACCTGAGACAAGAGAGACCCAGTACTTC. Protein sequence: CASSPPETRETQYF.

The chain joins TRBV5-4 to TRBJ2-5; 16 positions agree with TRBD2. Germline CDR1 SGHNT, CDR2 YYREEE (reference sequence). V shed 4 bases, J shed 5 bases, and the junction held 5 bases outside the gene matches. This CDR3 comprises 16 residues. In nucleotides, the CDR3 is TGTGCCAGCAGCACTCCGGGACTAGCGGGAGGGGAGACCCAGTACTTC. This sequence encodes CASSTPGLAGGETQYF.

The chain combines TRBV7-3 with TRBJ1-2, with D maybe TRBD1 (6 bases). CDR3 size: 14 residues. Trimming removed 0 bases at V and 6 bases at J, with 11 bases between. The germline gives CDR1 SGHTA, CDR2 FQGTGA. The CDR3 bases are TGTGCCAGCAGCTTAACATTAGCAGGGGATGGCTACACCTTC. Protein: CASSLTLAGDGYTF.

The chain couples TRBV9 to TRBJ2-1; D unclear. Germline V gene sequence: CDR1 SGDLS, CDR2 YYNGEE. The CDR3 is 14 amino acids. Trimming took 3 bases from V and 4 from J, leaving 11 bases between them. CDR3 nucleotides: TGTGCCAGCAGCGGTACTAACCTTTACAATGAGCAGTTCTTC. Its protein product is CASSGTNLYNEQFF.

The chain carries TRBV4-1 and TRBJ1-1; tentative D call: TRBD1 (6 bases). Germline V gene data show CDR1 as MGHRA and CDR2 as YSYEKL. This CDR3 has 16 residues. Trimming removed 1 base at V and 2 bases at J, with 14 bases between. CDR3 residues: CASSQAELGGNTEAFF. DNA for the CDR3: TGCGCCAGCAGCCAAGCTGAACTAGGGGGAAACACTGAAGCTTTCTTT.

V and J are TRBV5-6 and TRBJ2-3, with D perhaps matching TRBD1 (6 bases). Trimming removed 4 bases from V and 0 bases from J, with 15 bases in between. This CDR3 has 16 amino acids. Germline V gene data show CDR1 as SGHDT and CDR2 as YYEEEE. The CDR3 is CASSPHSGASTDTQYF. The CDR3 nucleotides read TGTGCCAGCAGCCCCCATTCAGGGGCGAGCACAGATACGCAGTATTTT.

The chain links TRBV11-2 to TRBJ2-5, with 8 bases lining up with TRBD2. This CDR3 region has 15 residues. Germline V gives CDR1 SGHAT, CDR2 FQNNGV. J lost 2 bases, V lost 5 bases, and 7 bases had no gene match. The CDR3 reads CASSGSGGGQETQYF. The DNA for the CDR3 is TGTGCCAGCAGCGGATCCGGGGGGGGGCAAGAGACCCAGTACTTC.